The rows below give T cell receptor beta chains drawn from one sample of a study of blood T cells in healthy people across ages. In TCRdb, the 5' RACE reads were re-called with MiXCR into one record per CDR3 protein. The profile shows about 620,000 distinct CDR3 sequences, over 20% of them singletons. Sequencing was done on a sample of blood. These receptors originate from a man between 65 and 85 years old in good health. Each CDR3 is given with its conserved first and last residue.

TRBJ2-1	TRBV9	CASSAETSGIYEQFF
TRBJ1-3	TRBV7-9	CASSLGWSGNTIYF
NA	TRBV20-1	CSATDRGRVYEQYF
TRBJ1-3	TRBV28	CASSPTGREGNTIYF
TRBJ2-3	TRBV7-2	CASSLGRLTQYF
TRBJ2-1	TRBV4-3	CASSQPGVTLHNEQFF
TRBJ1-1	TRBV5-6	CASSLAGGAGNTEAFF
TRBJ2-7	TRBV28	CASSFSDRDGQYF
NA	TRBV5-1	CASSLVSLFSNEQFF
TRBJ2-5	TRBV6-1	CASSESTGGFRETQYF
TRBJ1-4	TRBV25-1	CASRGTMYEKLFF
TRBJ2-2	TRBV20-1	CSARVAEGIAGHTGELFF
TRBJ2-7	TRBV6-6	CASNLQGVNEQYF
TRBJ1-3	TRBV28	CASSLTVGLSGNTIYF
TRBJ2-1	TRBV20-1	CSAKPGSYNEQFF
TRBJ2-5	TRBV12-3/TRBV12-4	CASSAGFQETQYF
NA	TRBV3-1	CASSQGEVLAGALVQFF
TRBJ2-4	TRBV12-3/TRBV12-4	CASSPGRGVHIQYF
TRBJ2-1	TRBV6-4	CASSLTPGQGPNNEQFF
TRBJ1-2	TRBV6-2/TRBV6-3	CASGQALAGYTF
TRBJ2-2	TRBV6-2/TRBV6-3	CASSQTPGELFF
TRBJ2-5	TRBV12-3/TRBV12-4	CASSLGVSGRGETQYF
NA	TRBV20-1	CSARSPEMQGETQYF
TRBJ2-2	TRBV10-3	CAISETTGTGELFF
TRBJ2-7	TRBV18	CASSPDRRTYEQYF
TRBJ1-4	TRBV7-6	CASSPGPGNEKLFF
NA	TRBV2	CASSEAPQGLAGYEQYF